This entry is about one TCR beta chain. The time point is: pre-treatment sample, taken before nivolumab and TIL therapy. This was the immunoSEQ v3 assay. TCRdb's copy holds only in-frame clones and misses some; the assay was immunoSEQ multiplex PCR. The profile shows tens of thousands of clones, 65% to 90% of them singletons. Trimming took off 2 bases at V and 4 bases at J, with 10 bases between the two ends. Germline values: CDR1 LNHDA, CDR2 SQIVND (reference sequence). The CDR3 has 14 residues. This sample is drawn from a study of TIL therapy for anti-PD-1-resistant metastatic lung cancer. Study overall: Patients had a median age of around 56 years (range 38-75).

This rearrangement joins TRBV19 to TRBJ2-3; D unresolved. The material sequenced was blood, taken at baseline. The receptor was isolated from a person aged 25-85 years with non-small cell lung cancer. The CDR3 sequence is CASSILPGADTQYF. CDR3 DNA: TGTGCCAGTAGTATACTCCCGGGTGCAGATACGCAGTATTTT.